The 21 T cell receptor beta chains reported below all come from one sample, sequenced in a study of blood T cell repertoires in COVID-19. Profiled with immunoSEQ multiplex PCR; TCRdb holds only in-frame clones, not every one. The sample comprises roughly 140,000 clones, 85% of which are singletons, and over 2.5% rests with the top ten. The sample consisted of peripheral blood. The receptors were sampled from a man aged 50 to 59 with acute or convalescent COVID-19.

This chain connects TRBV30 to TRBJ2-1; perhaps TRBD2 as D (5 bases). The CDR3 is 13 residues long. Trimming took off 2 bases at V and 6 bases at J, with 11 bases between the two ends. Germline CDR1 GTSNPN, CDR2 SVGIG (reference sequence). The DNA for the CDR3 is TGTGCCTGGAGTCCGGACGAGGGCAATGAGCAGTTCTTC. As protein: CAWSPDEGNEQFF. The full variable domain, rest sourced from reference TRBV30 and TRBJ2-1, is SQTIHQWPATLVQPVGSPLSLECTVEGTSNPNLYWYRQAAGRGLQLLFYSVGIGQISSEVPQNLSASRPQDRQFILSSKKLLLSDSGFYLCAWSPDEGNEQFFGPGTRLTVL.

This chain connects TRBV5-1 to TRBJ2-1; 12 bases fit TRBD2. The CDR3 has 20 residues. J was trimmed by 0 bases and V by 4 bases; bases with no gene match: 14. From germline, CDR1 is SGHRS and CDR2 YFSETQ. CDR3 region: CASSRTGTSGLSGSYNEQFF. In DNA, the CDR3 is TGCGCCAGCAGCCGAACCGGGACTAGCGGGTTGTCTGGCTCCTACAATGAGCAGTTCTTC.

This chain connects TRBV11-2 to TRBJ1-2; D unresolved. Germline V gene sequence: CDR1 SGHAT, CDR2 FQNNGV. Between the trimmed V and J ends, which lost 1 base and 10 bases, there was a span of 7 bases. The CDR3 length is 11 residues. CDR3 coding DNA: TGTGCCAGCAGCTTAGGGCCAGACTACACCTTC. This encodes CASSLGPDYTF.

The chain's CDR3 is CASSLLGGANQPQHF. DNA of the CDR3: TGTGCCAGCAGCTTACTGGGAGGTGCCAATCAGCCCCAGCATTTT. The chain joins TRBV7-8 to TRBJ1-5, with D uncertain. The V end lost 2 bases, the J end lost 3 bases, and 11 bases lay between the germline ends. The CDR3 runs 15 residues. Per the germline V gene, CDR1 is SGHVS and CDR2 is FQNEAQ.

This clone was picked up a small number of times. The chain has TRBV11-2 and TRBJ1-3, with D possibly matching TRBD1 (6 bases). Trimming removed 1 base at V and 0 bases at J, with 13 bases between. CDR1 is SGHAT, CDR2 FQNNGV, per germline. The length of the CDR3 is 17 residues. The CDR3, as DNA: TGTGCCAGCAGCTTAGGGAGGACAGCAAACTCTGGAAACACCATATATTTT. Residues: CASSLGRTANSGNTIYF.

The chain joins TRBV3-1 (or the pseudogene TRBV3-2) to TRBJ2-5, with D perhaps matching TRBD2 (5 bases). The ends were cut back, 0 bases at V and 2 bases at J, with 13 bases in the middle. The CDR3 consists of 16 residues. Germline CDR1 reads LGHDT; CDR2 reads YNNKEL (reference sequence). The CDR3 loop is CASSQDLGVGQETQYF. CDR3 coding DNA: TGTGCCAGCAGCCAAGACCTCGGGGTGGGTCAAGAGACCCAGTACTTC.

The rearrangement links TRBV6-1 to TRBJ1-1; D is unresolved. There are 14 residues in the CDR3. Germline CDR1 reads MNHNS; CDR2 reads SASEGT. V gave up 1 base and J gave up 1 base, with 7 bases separating them. The CDR3 loop is CASSEVTGNTEAFF. The CDR3 nucleotides read TGTGCCAGCAGTGAAGTCACGGGGAACACTGAAGCTTTCTTT.

DNA for the CDR3: TGTGCCAGCAGCCTCGGAGTTGACTCTGGAAACACCATATATTTT. Translated, it gives CASSLGVDSGNTIYF. V gene TRBV6-5 combines with J gene TRBJ1-3; D uncertain. The germline gives CDR1 MNHEY, CDR2 SVGAGI. CDR3 size: 15 residues. V shed 6 bases and J shed 0 bases, with 12 bases lying between them.

The J gene is TRBJ1-6, the V gene TRBV9, with D unresolved. V was pared by 3 bases and J by 0 bases, with 13 bases between. The CDR3 is made up of 17 amino acids. Germline-derived CDR1 and CDR2 are SGDLS and YYNGEE. The CDR3 region has the DNA TGTGCCAGCAGCGAGGGAGACGGGTACTCCTATAATTCACCCCTCCACTTT. This sequence encodes CASSEGDGYSYNSPLHF. The full variable domain, its missing parts supplied by reference TRBV9 and TRBJ1-6, is DSGVTQTPKHLITATGQRVTLRCSPRSGDLSVYWYQQSLDQGLQFLIQYYNGEERAKGNILERFSAQQFPDLHSELNLSSLELGDSALYFCASSEGDGYSYNSPLHFGNGTRLTVT.

This chain joins TRBV18 and TRBJ1-1; 7 positions agree with TRBD1. V gave up 3 bases and J gave up 0 bases; unmatched junction bases: 1. The CDR3 consists of 14 residues. Per germline, CDR1 KGHSH and CDR2 LQKENI. The CDR3 spells CASSPRGLNTEAFF. In DNA, the CDR3 is TGTGCCAGCTCACCTAGGGGGCTGAACACTGAAGCTTTCTTT.

The chain employs TRBV24-1 and TRBJ2-1; TRBD2 matches at 11 bases. The junction had 8 bases not matched to a gene; V was cut back by 6 bases and J by 2 bases. CDR1 KGHDR and CDR2 SFDVKD come from the germline V gene. The CDR3 spans 17 residues. Here the CDR3 DNA reads TGTGCCACCAGTCCATCTAGCGGGAGGCTCCCCTACAATGAGCAGTTCTTC. It specifies CATSPSSGRLPYNEQFF.

This CDR3 is CASSLGGWNEQFF. Written as DNA, the CDR3 is TGTGCCAGCAGCTTAGGAGGATGGAATGAGCAGTTCTTC. The chain uses TRBV11-1 and TRBJ2-1; the D is unclear. The length of the CDR3 is 13 residues. Germline CDR1 is SGHAT and CDR2 is FQDESV (reference sequence). V lost 1 base and J 7 bases, leaving 8 bases between the germline ends.

The chain links TRBV13 to TRBJ2-1; D unresolved. V lost 0 bases and J lost 3, with 6 bases in between. Germline V CDR1 and CDR2: PRHDT, FYEKMQ (reference sequence). CDR3 size: 14 residues. CDR3 amino acids: CASSLGTDYNEQFF. The CDR3 nucleotides read TGTGCCAGCAGCTTAGGTACAGACTACAATGAGCAGTTCTTC. Filled out from reference TRBV13 and TRBJ2-1, the complete variable domain reads AAGVIQSPRHLIKEKRETATLKCYPIPRHDTVYWYQQGPGQDPQFLISFYEKMQSDKGSIPDRFSAQQFSDYHSELNMSSLELGDSALYFCASSLGTDYNEQFFGPGTRLTVL.

This rearrangement joins TRBV2 to TRBJ2-7; 7 nucleotides line up with TRBD1. The V gene end was trimmed by 9 bases and the J gene end by 2 bases; junction bases not matched to a gene: 19. The CDR3 runs to 17 residues. Germline values: CDR1 SNHLY, CDR2 FYNNEI. The CDR3 loop is CARRGEGSGTATYEQYF. The CDR3 DNA reads as TGTGCCAGACGAGGAGAGGGTTCCGGGACAGCGACCTACGAGCAGTACTTC. Using reference TRBV2 and TRBJ2-7 for the parts outside the CDR3, the full variable domain is EPEVTQTPSHQVTQMGQEVILRCVPISNHLYFYWYRQILGQKVEFLVSFYNNEISEKSEIFDDQFSVERPDGSNFTLKIRSTKLEDSAMYFCARRGEGSGTATYEQYFGPGTRLTVT.

A word on this clone: One end of the junction varies from germline; a read error may be responsible. V usage is TRBV7-7 and J usage is TRBJ2-5; TRBD2 agrees at 8 bases. CDR1 is SSHAT, CDR2 FNYEAQ, per germline (reference sequence). The CDR3 contains 16 residues. The DNA for the CDR3 is TGTGCTAGCAGCTTCGGGGCGGGGGGCCTACAAGAGACCCAGTACTTC. It codes for CASSFGAGGLQETQYF. The whole variable domain, filled in from reference TRBV7-7 and TRBJ2-5, reads GAGVSQSPRYKVTKRGQDVTLRCDPISSHATLYWYQQALGQGPEFLTYFNYEAQPDKSGLPSDRFSAERPEGSISTLTIQRTEQRDSAMYRCASSFGAGGLQETQYFGPGTRLLVL.

This clone was observed a handful of times. The chain carries TRBV7-9 and TRBJ1-4, with D hard to call. The germline gives CDR1 SEHNR, CDR2 FQNEAQ (reference sequence). V was pared by 5 bases and J by 1 base, with 8 bases between. The CDR3 loop spans 14 amino acids. The CDR3 is CASSLQITNEKLFF. The CDR3 DNA follows: TGTGCCAGCAGCCTCCAGATAACTAATGAAAAACTGTTTTTT.

The chain couples TRBV27 to TRBJ1-1; maybe TRBD1 (5 bases). Germline V gene sequence: CDR1 MNHEY, CDR2 SMNVEV (reference sequence). The CDR3 consists of 13 residues. V lost 3 bases and J lost 5, with 10 bases in between. As DNA, the CDR3 is TGTGCCAGCAGTTTGCGGGGGGGTACTGAAGCTTTCTTT. Its protein is CASSLRGGTEAFF.

This sequence joins TRBV30 and TRBJ2-5; TRBD1 matches at 12 bases. Trimming cost V 1 base and J 5 bases; bases outside gene matches: 11. The germline gives CDR1 GTSNPN, CDR2 SVGIG (reference sequence). CDR3 length: 17 residues. Written as DNA, the CDR3 is TGTGCCTGGAGTGCCGGGACAGGGGGCCTTTCCGCTGAGACCCAGTACTTC. Protein sequence: CAWSAGTGGLSAETQYF.

V and J are TRBV4-1 and TRBJ1-3, with a possible D match to TRBD1 (5 bases). V shed 4 bases and J shed 0 bases, with 16 bases lying between them. The CDR3 contains 17 residues. Germline CDR1 reads MGHRA; CDR2 reads YSYEKL. The CDR3 DNA follows: TGCGCCAGCAGCCCCCCCCTCAGGGCGAGCTCTGGAAACACCATATATTTT. It codes for CASSPPLRASSGNTIYF.

The chain uses TRBV11-2 and TRBJ2-7; 7 nucleotides agree with TRBD2. Germline CDR1 SGHAT, CDR2 FQNNGV. The CDR3 is made up of 14 amino acids. The junction had 5 bases not matched to a gene; V was cut back by 6 bases and J by 0 bases. As DNA, the CDR3 is TGTGCCAGCAGGTTGGCGGGGGACTCCTACGAGCAGTACTTC. Encoded protein: CASRLAGDSYEQYF.

V and J are TRBV5-5 and TRBJ2-7, with D perhaps matching TRBD2 (5 bases). Trimming cost V 2 bases and J 0 bases, with 15 bases left between them. This CDR3 comprises 16 residues. Germline V gene data show CDR1 as SGHKS and CDR2 as YYEKEE (reference sequence). The CDR3 DNA reads as TGTGCCAGCAGCTTTCGAGCGGACCGGAGCTCCTACGAGCAGTACTTC. This codes for CASSFRADRSSYEQYF. Supplemented by reference TRBV5-5 and TRBJ2-7, the full variable domain reads DAGVTQSPTHLIKTRGQQVTLRCSPISGHKSVSWYQQVLGQGPQFIFQYYEKEERGRGNFPDRFSARQFPNYSSELNVNALLLGDSALYLCASSFRADRSSYEQYFGPGTRLTVT.